These 26 T cell receptor beta chains originate from one sample sequenced in a study of radiotherapy plus CTLA-4 blockade in lung cancer. Sequencing used immunoSEQ multiplex PCR; TCRdb keeps in-frame clones, though not all of them. The sample consists of roughly 44,000 clones, 60% to 80% of them appearing once. Source: peripheral blood, taken from a patient treated with radiotherapy plus ipilimumab. All receptors derive from a human donor with non-small cell lung cancer who had stable disease on radiotherapy plus ipilimumab.

The gene calls are TRBV9 and TRBJ1-1; maybe TRBD1 (6 bases). CDR3 length: 15 amino acids. Germline CDR1 SGDLS, CDR2 YYNGEE. With 4 bases removed from V and 6 bases from J, the gap between germline ends came to 19 bases. As DNA, the CDR3 is TGTGCCAGCAGCATTCAAATACAGGGTAGGGCTGAAGCTTTCTTT. Residues: CASSIQIQGRAEAFF. The full variable domain, in which reference TRBV9 and TRBJ1-1 provide the parts outside the CDR3, is DSGVTQTPKHLITATGQRVTLRCSPRSGDLSVYWYQQSLDQGLQFLIQYYNGEERAKGNILERFSAQQFPDLHSELNLSSLELGDSALYFCASSIQIQGRAEAFFGQGTRLTVV.

CDR3 in DNA: TGTGCTAGTGGTTTGGCAATTGGGGGGATTAGCAATCAGCCCCAGCATTTT. It yields the protein CASGLAIGGISNQPQHF. The V gene is TRBV12-5, the J gene TRBJ1-5; possibly TRBD1 for D (5 bases). There are 17 residues in the CDR3. V dropped 1 base and J dropped 0 bases, with 13 bases sitting between them. Per germline, CDR1 LGHNT and CDR2 FRNRAP.

The rearrangement uses TRBV29-1 and TRBJ2-3, with TRBD1 matching 7 bases. Trimming removed 6 bases from V and 0 bases from J; junction bases left unmatched: 3. The V gene's germline CDR1 is SQVTM and CDR2 ANQGSEA. This CDR3 contains 13 residues. CDR3 loop: CSVARGSTDTQYF. CDR3 DNA sequence: TGCAGCGTGGCCAGGGGGAGCACAGATACGCAGTATTTT.

This chain uses TRBV11-3 with TRBJ2-1; TRBD1 aligns across 8 bases. The germline CDR1 and CDR2 sequences are SGHNT and YENEEA. The CDR3 runs to 12 residues. The J segment lost 8 bases and the V segment lost 4 bases, leaving 1 base of the junction unmatched. This chain's CDR3 is CASSSQGDEQFF. CDR3 DNA sequence: TGTGCCAGCAGCTCACAGGGGGATGAGCAGTTCTTC.

V usage is TRBV11-1 and J usage is TRBJ1-1, with TRBD1 matching over 7 bases. J gave up 0 bases and V 5 bases, and 3 bases lay outside the gene matches. Germline V gene data show CDR1 as SGHAT and CDR2 as FQDESV (reference sequence). The CDR3 covers 14 residues. The CDR3 DNA reads as TGTGCCAGCAGCGGGGACAGTATGAACACTGAAGCTTTCTTT. Amino acid sequence: CASSGDSMNTEAFF.

This rearrangement joins TRBV7-9 to TRBJ1-6; D remains ambiguous. This CDR3 contains 15 residues. V was pared by 4 bases and J by 6 bases, with 13 bases between. Germline V gene data show CDR1 as SEHNR and CDR2 as FQNEAQ (reference sequence). The chain's CDR3 is CASSSPSAGNSPLHF. The CDR3 region has the DNA TGTGCCAGCAGCTCCCCTTCGGCCGGTAATTCACCCCTCCACTTT.

The chain is built from TRBV7-3 and TRBJ1-1; unclear D gene. The V gene's germline CDR1 is SGHTA and CDR2 FQGTGA. The V gene lost 2 bases and the J gene lost 2 bases, with 9 bases spanning the gap. The CDR3 contains 14 residues. As DNA, the CDR3 is TGTGCCAGCAGCTTATCCGCTTCCAACACTGAAGCTTTCTTT. Its protein is CASSLSASNTEAFF.

V usage is TRBV29-1 and J usage is TRBJ1-5; no clear D gene. Germline V lookup: CDR1 SQVTM, CDR2 ANQGSEA. With 4 bases removed from V and 3 bases from J, the gap between germline ends came to 10 bases. The length of the CDR3 is 13 residues. The CDR3 is CSVGSGHNQPQHF. In DNA form, the CDR3 reads TGCAGCGTTGGGTCAGGCCACAATCAGCCCCAGCATTTT.

The V gene is TRBV6-6, the J gene TRBJ1-1, with D possibly matching TRBD1 (6 bases). This CDR3 region has 15 residues. CDR1 and CDR2 (germline): MNHNY, SVGAGI (reference sequence). V lost 9 bases to trimming and J lost 0 bases, with 17 bases between them. The CDR3 nucleotides are TGTGCCAGTCCGGGGGCGGGGGCTATGAACACTGAAGCTTTCTTT. This translates into CASPGAGAMNTEAFF.

The genes are TRBV9 and TRBJ1-3; 11 bases line up with TRBD1. Germline CDR1 SGDLS, CDR2 YYNGEE. This CDR3 has 17 amino acids. V shed 3 bases, J shed 4 bases, and the junction held 9 bases outside the gene matches. This CDR3 reads CASSESGDRGSGNTIYF. DNA for the CDR3: TGTGCCAGCAGCGAAAGTGGGGACAGGGGGTCCGGAAACACCATATATTTT.

The chain links TRBV28 to TRBJ1-5; D perhaps matches TRBD1 (5 bases). The germline V gene encodes CDR1 MDHEN and CDR2 SYDVKM. CDR3 length equals 16 residues. The V end lost 3 bases, the J end lost 4 bases, and 16 bases lay between the germline ends. The CDR3 region is CASSLYGATPNQPQHF. CDR3 bases: TGTGCCAGCAGTTTGTACGGGGCTACTCCTAATCAGCCCCAGCATTTT.

The genes are TRBV28 and TRBJ2-7; D might be TRBD2 (5 bases). CDR3 length: 15 residues. V lost 4 bases and J 0 bases, leaving 13 bases between the germline ends. The germline V gene encodes CDR1 MDHEN and CDR2 SYDVKM. The DNA of the CDR3 is TGTGCCAGCAGTTCATCCCCTGGGAGCTCCTACGAGCAGTACGTC. It yields the protein CASSSSPGSSYEQYV.

The chain joins TRBV29-1 to TRBJ2-5; 8 bases are shared with TRBD2. Germline V lookup: CDR1 SQVTM, CDR2 ANQGSEA. This CDR3 contains 13 residues. V dropped 5 bases and J dropped 5; count of bases not matched to a gene: 7. The CDR3 loop is CSVPGLEWETQYF. Written as DNA, the CDR3 is TGCAGCGTTCCGGGACTAGAGTGGGAGACCCAGTACTTC.

This sequence joins TRBV2 and TRBJ2-7, with TRBD1 as a possible D gene (5 bases). CDR1 and CDR2 from the germline V gene are SNHLY and FYNNEI. CDR3 length equals 13 residues. V lost 5 bases and J 7 bases, leaving 15 bases between the germline ends. CDR3 coding DNA: TGTGCCAGCAGTACCAAACCGGACACTGAGCAGTACGTC. It specifies CASSTKPDTEQYV.

This clone is a singleton in its sample. The CDR3 loop is CASSGRHPGGETQYF. CDR3 DNA sequence: TGCGCCAGCAGCGGCCGACATCCGGGAGGGGAGACCCAGTACTTC. The chain couples TRBV5-1 to TRBJ2-5; 8 bases are a match to TRBD2. Germline lookup yields CDR1 SGHRS and CDR2 YFSETQ. With 4 bases clipped from V and 5 bases from J, the junction kept 10 bases outside the gene matches. The CDR3 length is 15 residues.

A note on this clone: Other DNA sequences in this sample translate to the same CDR3. The chain couples TRBV28 to TRBJ1-6, with D unclear. Between the trimmed V and J ends, which lost 4 bases and 13 bases, there was a span of 11 bases. CDR1 MDHEN and CDR2 SYDVKM come from the germline V gene. The CDR3 is 12 residues long. The CDR3 spells CASSSEGIPLHF. The CDR3, as DNA: TGTGCCAGCAGTTCCGAGGGAATCCCCCTCCACTTT.

V is TRBV10-3 and J is TRBJ2-3; the match to TRBD1 covers 7 bases. The V segment lost 9 bases and the J segment 2 bases; nucleotides outside the gene matches: 8. CDR1 ENHRY and CDR2 SYGVKD come from the germline V gene. The CDR3 is made up of 14 amino acids. CDR3 region: CAIQGRGPTDTQYF. In DNA, the CDR3 is TGTGCCATACAGGGAAGGGGGCCCACAGATACGCAGTATTTT.

This clone was found many times. V is TRBV29-1 and J is TRBJ1-2; D may be TRBD1 (5 bases). Germline V gene data show CDR1 as SQVTM and CDR2 as ANQGSEA. The V gene lost 4 bases and the J gene lost 8 bases, with 14 bases spanning the gap. The CDR3 runs 12 residues. Here the CDR3 DNA reads TGCAGCGTTGCTCCAGGGCTCGGCGGCTACACCTTC. This encodes CSVAPGLGGYTF.

V gene TRBV4-2 combines with J gene TRBJ2-7; no clear D gene. The ends were cut back, 0 bases at V and 4 bases at J, with 7 bases in the middle. This CDR3 has 13 amino acids. Germline V gives CDR1 LGHNA, CDR2 YNFKEQ. The CDR3 sequence is CASSQDRGYEQYV. CDR3 DNA sequence: TGTGCCAGCAGCCAAGACCGCGGTTACGAGCAGTACGTC.

The chain carries TRBV18 and TRBJ1-5, with 7 nucleotides matching TRBD1. Germline loops: CDR1 KGHSH, CDR2 LQKENI. The length of the CDR3 is 14 residues. V was clipped by 2 bases and J by 2 bases; unmatched bases: 0. CDR3 region: CASSPTGGNQPQHF. The DNA for the CDR3 is TGTGCCAGCTCACCAACAGGGGGCAATCAGCCCCAGCATTTT.

The chain recombines TRBV10-1 with TRBJ2-1, with 8 bases fitting TRBD2. V shed 5 bases and J 4 bases; nucleotides not matched to a gene: 10. Germline CDR1 WNHNN, CDR2 SYGVQD (reference sequence). This CDR3 has 16 amino acids. CDR3 residues: CASSPSGSGEYNEQFF. CDR3 in DNA: TGCGCCAGCAGTCCGTCGGGTAGCGGGGAGTACAATGAGCAGTTCTTC.

The chain recombines TRBV18 with TRBJ1-2; the D gene is possibly TRBD1 (5 bases). Germline V gene lookup returns CDR1 KGHSH and CDR2 LQKENI. The V gene lost 3 bases and the J gene lost 3 bases, with 14 bases spanning the gap. This CDR3 is built from 15 residues. The CDR3 is CASSPTTTEDYGYTF. DNA of the CDR3: TGTGCCAGCTCACCCACAACGACAGAAGACTATGGCTACACCTTC.

This chain links TRBV11-3 with TRBJ2-5; 9 bases match TRBD2. There are 17 residues in the CDR3. From germline, CDR1 is SGHNT and CDR2 YENEEA. The junction had 8 bases not matched to a gene; V was cut back by 1 base and J by 2 bases. CDR3 coding DNA: TGTGCCAGCAGCTTAGGTGGAGGCAGCGGGGGGCAAGAGACCCAGTACTTC. Amino acid sequence: CASSLGGGSGGQETQYF.

The chain combines TRBV11-2 with TRBJ1-5; 9 bases agree with TRBD1. V was clipped by 5 bases and J by 6 bases; unmatched bases: 2. The CDR3 length is 13 residues. The V gene's germline CDR1 is SGHAT and CDR2 FQNNGV. In DNA form, the CDR3 reads TGTGCCAGCAGCACACAGGGGGCTCAGCCCCAGCATTTT. Amino acid sequence: CASSTQGAQPQHF. The variable domain in full, with the rest retrieved from reference TRBV11-2 and TRBJ1-5, is EAGVAQSPRYKIIEKRQSVAFWCNPISGHATLYWYQQILGQGPKLLIQFQNNGVVDDSQLPKDRFSAERLKGVDSTLKIQPAKLEDSAVYLCASSTQGAQPQHFGDGTRLSIL.

V and J are TRBV18 and TRBJ2-5; weak D call: TRBD1 (6 bases). The DNA end favors TRBJ2-7, so the J call may be wrong. Germline-derived CDR1 and CDR2 are KGHSH and LQKENI. The CDR3 covers 14 residues. The CDR3 is CASSPRDTSYEQYF. The CDR3 bases are TGTGCCAGCTCACCACGGGACACCTCCTACGAGCAGTACTTC.

J is TRBJ2-3 and V is TRBV27; TRBD2 is a possible D gene (6 bases). Germline CDR1 MNHEY, CDR2 SMNVEV (reference sequence). The CDR3 length is 17 residues. The V end lost 5 bases, the J end lost 0 bases, and 18 bases lay between the germline ends. The CDR3 region is CASSRSPRSGSTDTQYF. In DNA, the CDR3 is TGTGCCAGCAGTCGCTCGCCGAGGAGCGGGAGCACAGATACGCAGTATTTT.